This TCR beta chain comes out of a study of control samples from healthy donors and cancer patients. The table came from immunoSEQ multiplex PCR; TCRdb's copy has only in-frame clones and leaves some out. Here the sample spans about 150,000 clones, roughly 94% being singletons. This clone was seen more than once but under ten times. The CDR3 runs 16 residues. V trimming: 0 bases; J trimming: 5 bases; junction bases outside the gene matches: 6. CDR1 and CDR2 from the germline V gene are LNHNV and YYDKDF (reference sequence). Sequenced input: blood. The V call is TRBV15, the J call TRBJ1-5; TRBD1 matches 8 bases. The TCR comes from a woman aged 18-29 years in good health. As DNA, the CDR3 is TGTGCCACCAGCAGAGATAACAGGGGGATTTATCAGCCCCAGCATTTT. Translated, it gives CATSRDNRGIYQPQHF.